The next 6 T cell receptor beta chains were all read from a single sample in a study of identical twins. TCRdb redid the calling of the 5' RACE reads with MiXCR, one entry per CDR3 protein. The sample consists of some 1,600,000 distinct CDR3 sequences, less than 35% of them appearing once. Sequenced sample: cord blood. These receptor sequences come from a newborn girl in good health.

The CDR3 protein is CASVSGHEQFF. The CDR3 DNA reads as TGTGCCAGCGTGAGTGGCCATGAGCAGTTCTTC. The J gene is TRBJ2-1, the V gene TRBV28; D ambiguous. The CDR3 covers 11 residues. Germline CDR1 is MDHEN and CDR2 is SYDVKM. Trimming pared 8 bases from V and 8 bases from J, leaving 10 bases between.

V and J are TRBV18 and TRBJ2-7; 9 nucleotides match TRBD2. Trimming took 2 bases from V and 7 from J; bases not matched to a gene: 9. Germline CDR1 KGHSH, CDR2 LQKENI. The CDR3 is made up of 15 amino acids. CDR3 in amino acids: CASSPTREGYNEQYF. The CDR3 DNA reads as TGTGCCAGCTCACCAACGCGGGAGGGATACAATGAGCAGTACTTC.

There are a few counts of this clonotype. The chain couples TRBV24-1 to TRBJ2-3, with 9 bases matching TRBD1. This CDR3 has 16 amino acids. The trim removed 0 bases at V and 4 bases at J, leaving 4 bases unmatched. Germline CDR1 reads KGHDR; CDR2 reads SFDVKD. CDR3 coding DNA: TGTGCCACCAGTGATTTGCAAGGGACAGGGCCAGATACGCAGTATTTT. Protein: CATSDLQGTGPDTQYF.

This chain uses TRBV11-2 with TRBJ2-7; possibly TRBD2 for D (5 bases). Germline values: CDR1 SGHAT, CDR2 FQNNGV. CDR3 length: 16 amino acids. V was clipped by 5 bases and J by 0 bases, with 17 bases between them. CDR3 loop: CASSPQAAKSSYEQYF. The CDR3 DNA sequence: TGTGCCAGCAGCCCCCAAGCGGCAAAGAGCTCCTACGAGCAGTACTTC.

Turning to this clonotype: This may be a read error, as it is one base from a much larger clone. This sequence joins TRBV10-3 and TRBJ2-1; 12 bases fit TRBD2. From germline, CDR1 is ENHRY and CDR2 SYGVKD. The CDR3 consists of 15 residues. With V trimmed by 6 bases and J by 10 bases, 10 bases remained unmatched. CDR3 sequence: CAISQASGGAYEQFF. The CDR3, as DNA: TGTGCCATCAGCCAAGCTAGCGGGGGGGCCTACGAGCAGTTCTTC.

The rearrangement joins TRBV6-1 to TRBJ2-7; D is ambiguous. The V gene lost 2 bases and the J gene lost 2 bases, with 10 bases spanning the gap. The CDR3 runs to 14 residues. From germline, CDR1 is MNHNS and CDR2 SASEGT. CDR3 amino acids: CASSELKSTYEQYF. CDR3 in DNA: TGTGCCAGCAGTGAACTTAAGTCTACCTACGAGCAGTACTTC.